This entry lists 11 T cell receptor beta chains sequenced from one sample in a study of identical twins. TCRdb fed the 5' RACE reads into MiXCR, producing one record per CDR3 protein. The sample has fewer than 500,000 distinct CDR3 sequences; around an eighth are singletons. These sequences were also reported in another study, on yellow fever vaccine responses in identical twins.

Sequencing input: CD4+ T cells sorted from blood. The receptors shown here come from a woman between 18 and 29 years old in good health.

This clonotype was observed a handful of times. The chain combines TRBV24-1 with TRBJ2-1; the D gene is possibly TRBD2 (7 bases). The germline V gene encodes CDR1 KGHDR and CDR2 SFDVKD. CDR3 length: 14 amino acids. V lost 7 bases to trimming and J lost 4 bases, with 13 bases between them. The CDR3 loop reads CATSGGPSYNEQFF. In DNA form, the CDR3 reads TGTGCCACCAGCGGGGGGCCGAGTTACAATGAGCAGTTCTTC.

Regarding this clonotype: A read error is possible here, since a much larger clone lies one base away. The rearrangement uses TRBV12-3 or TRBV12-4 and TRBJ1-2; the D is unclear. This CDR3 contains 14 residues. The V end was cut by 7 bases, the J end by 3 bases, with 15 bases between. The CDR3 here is CASIPQLGDYGYTF. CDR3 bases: TGTGCCAGCATTCCTCAGCTTGGGGACTATGGCTACACCTTC.

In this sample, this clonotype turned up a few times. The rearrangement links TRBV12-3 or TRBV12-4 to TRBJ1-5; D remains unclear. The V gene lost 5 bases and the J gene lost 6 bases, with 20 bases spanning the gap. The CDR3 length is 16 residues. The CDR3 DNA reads TGTGCCAGCAGTCTAACCCCGGGCCTACTGGGTCAGCCCCAGCATTTT. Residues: CASSLTPGLLGQPQHF.

CDR3 DNA: TGTGCCAGCAGTGAAGGTACCGGGGGGGCATTCAATGAGCAGTTCTTC. Its translation is CASSEGTGGAFNEQFF. The chain recombines TRBV6-1 with TRBJ2-1; 8 bases align to TRBD2. V lost 1 base to trimming and J lost 6 bases; unmatched junction nucleotides: 8. The CDR3 runs 16 residues. Germline V CDR1 and CDR2: MNHNS, SASEGT.

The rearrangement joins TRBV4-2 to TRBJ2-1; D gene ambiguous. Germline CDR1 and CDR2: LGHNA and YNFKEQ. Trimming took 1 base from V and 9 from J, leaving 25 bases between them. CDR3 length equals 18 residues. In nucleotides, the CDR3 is TGTGCCAGCAGCCAAGTACCGAACGTTGGTGTCGGTTCTAGTGAGCAGTTCTTC. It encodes CASSQVPNVGVGSSEQFF.

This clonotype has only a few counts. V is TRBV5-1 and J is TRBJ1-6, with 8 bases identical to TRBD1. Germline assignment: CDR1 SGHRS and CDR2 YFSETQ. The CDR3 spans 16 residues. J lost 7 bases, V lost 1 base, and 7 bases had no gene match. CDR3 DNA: TGCGCCAGCAGCTTGACAGGGGGGCGTCAGAATTCACCCCTCCACTTT. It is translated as CASSLTGGRQNSPLHF.

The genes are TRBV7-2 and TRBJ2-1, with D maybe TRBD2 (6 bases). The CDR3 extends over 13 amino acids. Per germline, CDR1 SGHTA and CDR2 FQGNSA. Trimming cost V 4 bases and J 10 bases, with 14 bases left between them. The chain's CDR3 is CASSSKTSLEQFF. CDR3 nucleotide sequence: TGTGCCAGCAGCTCGAAAACTAGCTTGGAGCAGTTCTTC.

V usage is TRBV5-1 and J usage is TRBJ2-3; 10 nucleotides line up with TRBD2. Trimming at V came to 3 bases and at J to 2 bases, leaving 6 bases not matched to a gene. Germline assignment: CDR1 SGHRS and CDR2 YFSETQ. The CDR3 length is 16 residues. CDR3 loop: CASSSGTSAYTDTQYF. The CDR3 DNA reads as TGCGCCAGCAGCTCTGGGACTAGCGCATACACAGATACGCAGTATTTT.

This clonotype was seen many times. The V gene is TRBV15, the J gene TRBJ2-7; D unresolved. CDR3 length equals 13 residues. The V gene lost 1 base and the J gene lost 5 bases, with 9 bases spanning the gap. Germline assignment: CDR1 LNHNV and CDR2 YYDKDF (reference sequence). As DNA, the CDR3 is TGTGCCACCAGCAGAGTCCTGGGGAACGAGCAGTACTTC. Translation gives CATSRVLGNEQYF.

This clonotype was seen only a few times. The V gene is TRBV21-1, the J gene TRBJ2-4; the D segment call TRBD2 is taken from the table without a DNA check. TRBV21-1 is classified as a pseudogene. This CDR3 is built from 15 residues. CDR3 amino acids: CASRVAGGGKNIQYF. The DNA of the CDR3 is TGTGCCAGCAGGGTAGCGGGGGGGGGCAAAAACATTCAGTACTTC.

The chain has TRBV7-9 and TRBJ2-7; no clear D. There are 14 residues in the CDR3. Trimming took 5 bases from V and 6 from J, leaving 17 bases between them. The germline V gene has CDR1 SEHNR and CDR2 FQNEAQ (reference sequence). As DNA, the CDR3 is TGTGCCAGCAGCCCGAGTGGCCGGACCCTCGAGCAGTACTTC. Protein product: CASSPSGRTLEQYF.